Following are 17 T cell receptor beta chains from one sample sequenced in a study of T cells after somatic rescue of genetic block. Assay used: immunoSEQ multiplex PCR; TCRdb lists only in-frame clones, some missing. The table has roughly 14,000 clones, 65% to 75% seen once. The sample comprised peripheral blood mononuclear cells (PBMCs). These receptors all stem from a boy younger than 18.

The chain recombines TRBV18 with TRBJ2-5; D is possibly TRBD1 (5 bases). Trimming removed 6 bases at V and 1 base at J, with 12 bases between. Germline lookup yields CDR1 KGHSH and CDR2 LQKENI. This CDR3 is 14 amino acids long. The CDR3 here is CASSTTELQETQYF. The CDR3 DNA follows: TGTGCCAGCTCCACGACAGAACTCCAAGAGACCCAGTACTTC.

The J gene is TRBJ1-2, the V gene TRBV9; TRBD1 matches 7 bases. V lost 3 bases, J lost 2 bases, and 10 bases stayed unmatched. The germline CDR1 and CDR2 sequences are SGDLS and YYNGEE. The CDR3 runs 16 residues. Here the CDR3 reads CASSARQGPQNYGYTF. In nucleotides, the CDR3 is TGTGCCAGCAGCGCCCGACAGGGCCCGCAAAACTATGGCTACACCTTC. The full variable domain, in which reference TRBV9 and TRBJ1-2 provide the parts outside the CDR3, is DSGVTQTPKHLITATGQRVTLRCSPRSGDLSVYWYQQSLDQGLQFLIQYYNGEERAKGNILERFSAQQFPDLHSELNLSSLELGDSALYFCASSARQGPQNYGYTFGSGTRLTVV.

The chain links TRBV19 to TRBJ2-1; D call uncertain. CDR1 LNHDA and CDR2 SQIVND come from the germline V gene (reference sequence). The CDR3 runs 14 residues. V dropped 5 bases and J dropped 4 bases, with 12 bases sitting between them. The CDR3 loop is CASSVSRLYNEQFF. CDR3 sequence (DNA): TGTGCCAGTAGTGTCTCACGGTTGTACAATGAGCAGTTCTTC. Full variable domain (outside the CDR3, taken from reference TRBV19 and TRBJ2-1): DGGITQSPKYLFRKEGQNVTLSCEQNLNHDAMYWYRQDPGQGLRLIYYSQIVNDFQKGDIAEGYSVSREKKESFPLTVTSAQKNPTAFYLCASSVSRLYNEQFFGPGTRLTVL.

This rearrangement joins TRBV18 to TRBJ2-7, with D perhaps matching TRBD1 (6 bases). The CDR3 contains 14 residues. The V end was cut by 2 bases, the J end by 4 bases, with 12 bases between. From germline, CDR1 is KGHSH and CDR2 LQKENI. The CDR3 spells CASSPIRQVYEQYF. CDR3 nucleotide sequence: TGTGCCAGCTCACCAATTCGACAGGTTTACGAGCAGTACTTC.

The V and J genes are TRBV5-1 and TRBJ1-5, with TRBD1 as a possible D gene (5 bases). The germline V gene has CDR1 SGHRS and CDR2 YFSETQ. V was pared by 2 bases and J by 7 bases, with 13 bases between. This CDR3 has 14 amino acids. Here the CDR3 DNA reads TGCGCCAGCAGCTTCGGGGGGAGCCACCAGCCCCAGCATTTT. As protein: CASSFGGSHQPQHF.

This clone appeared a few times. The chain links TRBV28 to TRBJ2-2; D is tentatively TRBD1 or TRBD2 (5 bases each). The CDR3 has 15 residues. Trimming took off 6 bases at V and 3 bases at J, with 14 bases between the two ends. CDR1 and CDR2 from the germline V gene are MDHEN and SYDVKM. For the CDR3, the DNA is TGTGCCAGCAGCCCAGGGAGTACGGACACCGGGGAGCTGTTTTTT. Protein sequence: CASSPGSTDTGELFF.

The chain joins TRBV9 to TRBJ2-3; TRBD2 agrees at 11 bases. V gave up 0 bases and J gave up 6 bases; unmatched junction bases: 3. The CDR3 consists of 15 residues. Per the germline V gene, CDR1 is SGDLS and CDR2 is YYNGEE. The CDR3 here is CASSVVAGGTDTQYF. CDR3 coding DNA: TGTGCCAGCAGCGTAGTAGCGGGGGGGACGGATACGCAGTATTTT.

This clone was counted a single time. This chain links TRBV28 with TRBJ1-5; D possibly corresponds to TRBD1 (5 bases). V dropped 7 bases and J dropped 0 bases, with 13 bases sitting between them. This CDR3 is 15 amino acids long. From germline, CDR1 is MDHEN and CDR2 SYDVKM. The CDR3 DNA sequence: TGTGCCAGCACCCGGACACCGTATAGCAATCAGCCCCAGCATTTT. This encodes CASTRTPYSNQPQHF.

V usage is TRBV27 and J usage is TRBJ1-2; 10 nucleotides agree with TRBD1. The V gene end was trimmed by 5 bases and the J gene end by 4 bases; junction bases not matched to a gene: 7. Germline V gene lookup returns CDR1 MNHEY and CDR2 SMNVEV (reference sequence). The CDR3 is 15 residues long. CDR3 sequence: CASSPRDRGPYGYTF. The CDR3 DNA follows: TGTGCCAGCAGTCCCCGGGACAGGGGACCCTATGGCTACACCTTC.

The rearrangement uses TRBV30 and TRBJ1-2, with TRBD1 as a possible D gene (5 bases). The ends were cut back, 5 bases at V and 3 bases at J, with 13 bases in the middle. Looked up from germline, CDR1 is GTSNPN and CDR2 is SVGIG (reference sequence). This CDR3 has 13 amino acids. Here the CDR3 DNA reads TGTGCCTGGTTGGGGGGAGCCCACTATGGCTACACCTTC. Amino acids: CAWLGGAHYGYTF.

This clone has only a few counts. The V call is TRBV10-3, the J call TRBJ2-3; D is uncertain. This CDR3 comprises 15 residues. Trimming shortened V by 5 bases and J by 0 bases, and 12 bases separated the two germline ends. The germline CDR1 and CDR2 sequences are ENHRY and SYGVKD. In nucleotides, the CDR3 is TGTGCCATCAGTACGGGCGTGGGGAGCACAGATACGCAGTATTTT. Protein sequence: CAISTGVGSTDTQYF.

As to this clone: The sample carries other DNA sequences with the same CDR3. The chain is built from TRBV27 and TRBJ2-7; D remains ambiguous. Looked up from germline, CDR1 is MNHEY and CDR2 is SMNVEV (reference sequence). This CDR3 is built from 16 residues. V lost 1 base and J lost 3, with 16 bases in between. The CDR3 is CASSLYPTASGYEQYF. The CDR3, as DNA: TGTGCCAGCAGTTTATACCCCACGGCTAGTGGCTACGAGCAGTACTTC.

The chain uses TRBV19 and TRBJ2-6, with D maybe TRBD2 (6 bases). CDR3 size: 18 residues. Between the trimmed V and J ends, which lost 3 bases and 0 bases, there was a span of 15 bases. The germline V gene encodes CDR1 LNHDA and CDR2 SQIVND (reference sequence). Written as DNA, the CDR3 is TGTGCCAGTAGTATCCGTTCCGCCGGGAGCTCTGGGGCCAACGTCCTGACTTTC. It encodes CASSIRSAGSSGANVLTF.

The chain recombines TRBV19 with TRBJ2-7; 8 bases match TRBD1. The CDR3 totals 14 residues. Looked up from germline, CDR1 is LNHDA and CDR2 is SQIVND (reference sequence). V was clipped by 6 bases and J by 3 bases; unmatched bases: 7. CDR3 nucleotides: TGTGCCAGTAGGGACCGACAGGGGAACTACGAGCAGTACTTC. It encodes CASRDRQGNYEQYF.

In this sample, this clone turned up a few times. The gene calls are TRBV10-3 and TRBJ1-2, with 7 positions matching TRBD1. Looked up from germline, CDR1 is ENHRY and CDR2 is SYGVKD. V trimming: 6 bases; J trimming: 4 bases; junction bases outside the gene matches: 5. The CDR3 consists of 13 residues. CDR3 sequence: CAISRGGAYGYTF. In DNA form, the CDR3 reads TGTGCCATCAGCAGGGGGGGTGCCTATGGCTACACCTTC.

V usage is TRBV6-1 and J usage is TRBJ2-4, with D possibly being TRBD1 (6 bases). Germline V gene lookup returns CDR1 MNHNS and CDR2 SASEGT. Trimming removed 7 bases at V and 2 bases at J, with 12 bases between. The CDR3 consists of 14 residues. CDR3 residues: CASNRATTKNIQYF. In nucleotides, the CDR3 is TGTGCCAGCAACAGGGCTACAACCAAAAACATTCAGTACTTC.

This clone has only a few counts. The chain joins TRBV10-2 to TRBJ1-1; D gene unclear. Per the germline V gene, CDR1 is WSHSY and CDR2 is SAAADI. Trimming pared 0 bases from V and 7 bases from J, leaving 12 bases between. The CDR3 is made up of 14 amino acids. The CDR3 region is CASSESRAPYEAFF. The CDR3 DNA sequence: TGCGCCAGCAGTGAGTCTCGGGCCCCTTATGAAGCTTTCTTT.